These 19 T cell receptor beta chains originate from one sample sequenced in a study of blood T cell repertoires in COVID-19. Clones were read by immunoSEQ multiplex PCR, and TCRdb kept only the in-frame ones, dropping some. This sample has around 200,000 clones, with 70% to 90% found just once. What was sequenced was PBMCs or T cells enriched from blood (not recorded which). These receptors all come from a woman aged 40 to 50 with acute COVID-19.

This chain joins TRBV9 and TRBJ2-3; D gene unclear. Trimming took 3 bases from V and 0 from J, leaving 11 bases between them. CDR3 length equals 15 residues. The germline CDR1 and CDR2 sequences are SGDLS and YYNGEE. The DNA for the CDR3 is TGTGCCAGCAGCGCCTACAGCTCTAGCACAGATACGCAGTATTTT. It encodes CASSAYSSSTDTQYF.

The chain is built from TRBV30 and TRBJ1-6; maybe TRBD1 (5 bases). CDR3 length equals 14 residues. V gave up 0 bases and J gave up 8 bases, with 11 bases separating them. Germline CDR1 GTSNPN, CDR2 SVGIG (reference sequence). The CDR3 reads CAWSVGQADSPLHF. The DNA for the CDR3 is TGTGCCTGGAGTGTGGGGCAGGCAGATTCACCCCTCCACTTT.

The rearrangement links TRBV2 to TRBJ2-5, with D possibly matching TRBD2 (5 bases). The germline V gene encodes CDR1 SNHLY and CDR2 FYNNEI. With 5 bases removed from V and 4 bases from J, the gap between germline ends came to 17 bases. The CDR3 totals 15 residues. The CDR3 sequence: CASSPLGVMGETQYF. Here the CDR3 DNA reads TGTGCCAGCAGTCCACTCGGGGTGATGGGAGAGACCCAGTACTTC. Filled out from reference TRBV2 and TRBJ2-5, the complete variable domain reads EPEVTQTPSHQVTQMGQEVILRCVPISNHLYFYWYRQILGQKVEFLVSFYNNEISEKSEIFDDQFSVERPDGSNFTLKIRSTKLEDSAMYFCASSPLGVMGETQYFGPGTRLLVL.

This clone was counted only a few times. CDR3 bases: TGCGCCAGCAGCTTGGCAGGGGTCGGGAACATGAACACTGAAGCTTTCTTT. Amino acid sequence: CASSLAGVGNMNTEAFF. The V and J genes are TRBV5-1 and TRBJ1-1, with a tentative D call TRBD1 (6 bases). Between the trimmed V and J ends, which lost 0 bases and 0 bases, there was a span of 15 bases. CDR3 length equals 17 residues. Germline CDR1 SGHRS, CDR2 YFSETQ.

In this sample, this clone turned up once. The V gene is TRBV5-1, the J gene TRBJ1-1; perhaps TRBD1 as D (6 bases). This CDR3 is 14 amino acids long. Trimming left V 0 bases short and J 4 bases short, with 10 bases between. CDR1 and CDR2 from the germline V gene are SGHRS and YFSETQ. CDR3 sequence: CASSLDTGITEAFF. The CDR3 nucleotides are TGCGCCAGCAGCTTGGACACAGGGATCACTGAAGCTTTCTTT.

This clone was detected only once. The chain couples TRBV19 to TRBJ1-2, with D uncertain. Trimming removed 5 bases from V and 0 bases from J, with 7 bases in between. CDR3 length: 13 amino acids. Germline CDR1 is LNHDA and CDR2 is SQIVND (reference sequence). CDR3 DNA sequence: TGTGCCAGTAGTGGCAGATCTAACTATGGCTACACCTTC. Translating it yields CASSGRSNYGYTF. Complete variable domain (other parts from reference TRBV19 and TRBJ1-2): DGGITQSPKYLFRKEGQNVTLSCEQNLNHDAMYWYRQDPGQGLRLIYYSQIVNDFQKGDIAEGYSVSREKKESFPLTVTSAQKNPTAFYLCASSGRSNYGYTFGSGTRLTVV.

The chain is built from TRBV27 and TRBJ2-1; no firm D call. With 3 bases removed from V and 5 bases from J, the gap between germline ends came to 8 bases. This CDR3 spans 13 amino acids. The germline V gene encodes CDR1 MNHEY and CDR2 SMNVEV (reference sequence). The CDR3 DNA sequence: TGTGCCAGCAGTTTTTCTTACAACAATGAGCAGTTCTTC. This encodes CASSFSYNNEQFF.

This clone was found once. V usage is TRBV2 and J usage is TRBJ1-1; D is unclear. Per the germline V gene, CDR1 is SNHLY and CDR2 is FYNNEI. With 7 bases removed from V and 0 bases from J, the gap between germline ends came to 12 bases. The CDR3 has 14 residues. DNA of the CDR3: TGTGCCAGCACTTACAGAAGAATGAACACTGAAGCTTTCTTT. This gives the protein CASTYRRMNTEAFF.

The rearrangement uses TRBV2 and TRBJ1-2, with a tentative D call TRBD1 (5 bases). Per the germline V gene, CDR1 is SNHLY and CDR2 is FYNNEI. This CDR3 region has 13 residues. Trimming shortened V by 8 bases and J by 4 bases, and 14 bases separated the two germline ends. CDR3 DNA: TGTGCCAGCCAGTCGGAGGGGCGCTATGGCTACACCTTC. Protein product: CASQSEGRYGYTF.

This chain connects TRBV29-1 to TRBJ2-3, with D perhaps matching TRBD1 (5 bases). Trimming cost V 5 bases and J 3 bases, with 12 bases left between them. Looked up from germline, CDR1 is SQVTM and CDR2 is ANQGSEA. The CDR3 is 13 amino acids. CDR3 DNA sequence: TGCAGCGTTTCGACAGTTTTAACAGATACGCAGTATTTT. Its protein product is CSVSTVLTDTQYF.

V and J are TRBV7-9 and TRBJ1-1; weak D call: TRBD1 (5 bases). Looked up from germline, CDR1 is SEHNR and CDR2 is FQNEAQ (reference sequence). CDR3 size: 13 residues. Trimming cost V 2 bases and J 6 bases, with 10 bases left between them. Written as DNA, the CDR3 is TGTGCCAGCAGCTTACCCCCGGGGGCTGAAGCTTTCTTT. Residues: CASSLPPGAEAFF.

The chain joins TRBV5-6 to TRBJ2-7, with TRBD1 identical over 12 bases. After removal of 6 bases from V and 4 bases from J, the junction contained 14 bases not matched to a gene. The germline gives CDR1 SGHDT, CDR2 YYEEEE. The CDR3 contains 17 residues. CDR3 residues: CASTSTWDRGQRYEQYF. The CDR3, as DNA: TGTGCCAGCACCTCAACTTGGGACAGGGGGCAGAGGTACGAGCAGTACTTC.

The DNA of the CDR3 is TGCGCCAGCAGCGCCAACCACAGGGGGCTCGACGAGCAGTACTTC. It translates to CASSANHRGLDEQYF. This chain uses TRBV5-1 with TRBJ2-7; 9 nucleotides agree with TRBD1. CDR3 length: 15 amino acids. Germline assignment: CDR1 SGHRS and CDR2 YFSETQ. V was clipped by 4 bases and J by 5 bases; unmatched bases: 10.

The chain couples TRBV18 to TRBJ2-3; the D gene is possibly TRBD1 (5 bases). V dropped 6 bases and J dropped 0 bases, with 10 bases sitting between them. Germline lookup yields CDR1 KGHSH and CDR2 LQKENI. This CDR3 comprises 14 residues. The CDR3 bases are TGTGCCAGCTCCCCGGACATCAGCACAGATACGCAGTATTTT. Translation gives CASSPDISTDTQYF. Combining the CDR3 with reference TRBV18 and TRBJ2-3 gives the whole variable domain NAGVMQNPRHLVRRRGQEARLRCSPMKGHSHVYWYRQLPEEGLKFMVYLQKENIIDESGMPKERFSAEFPKEGPSILRIQQVVRGDSAAYFCASSPDISTDTQYFGPGTRLTVL.

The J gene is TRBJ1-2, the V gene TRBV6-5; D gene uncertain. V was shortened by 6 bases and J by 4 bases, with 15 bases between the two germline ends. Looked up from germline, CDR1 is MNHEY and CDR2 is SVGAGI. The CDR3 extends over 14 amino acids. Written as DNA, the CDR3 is TGTGCCAGCAGGAATGTCATAGTTGTCTATGGCTACACCTTC. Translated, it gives CASRNVIVVYGYTF.

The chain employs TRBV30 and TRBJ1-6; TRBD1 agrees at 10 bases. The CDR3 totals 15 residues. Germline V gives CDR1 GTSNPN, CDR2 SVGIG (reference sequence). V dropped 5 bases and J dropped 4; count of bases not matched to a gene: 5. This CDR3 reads CAWGQGVWYNSPLHF. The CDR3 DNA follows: TGTGCCTGGGGACAGGGGGTATGGTATAATTCACCCCTCCACTTT.

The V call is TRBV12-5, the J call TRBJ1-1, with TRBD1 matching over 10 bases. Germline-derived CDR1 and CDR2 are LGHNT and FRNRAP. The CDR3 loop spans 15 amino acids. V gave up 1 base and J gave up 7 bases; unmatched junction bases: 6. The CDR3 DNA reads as TGTGCTAGTGGTTTGGCGACAGGGGGCGTAGGTGAAGCTTTCTTT. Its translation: CASGLATGGVGEAFF.

CDR3 in amino acids: CASRDIYNEQFF. The CDR3 DNA is TGTGCCAGCAGGGACATTTACAATGAGCAGTTCTTC. The V gene is TRBV25-1, the J gene TRBJ2-1; D might be TRBD1 (5 bases). V shed 6 bases and J shed 4 bases, with 7 bases lying between them. This CDR3 region has 12 residues. Germline V CDR1 and CDR2: MGHDK, SYGVNS.

Written as DNA, the CDR3 is TGTGCCAGCAGTCGGGGGAGCCAGCCCCAGCATTTT. Protein: CASSRGSQPQHF. The chain recombines TRBV9 with TRBJ1-5; D possibly corresponds to TRBD1 (5 bases). The CDR3 sequence is 12 residues long. The germline CDR1 and CDR2 sequences are SGDLS and YYNGEE. V lost 5 bases and J lost 7, with 10 bases in between.